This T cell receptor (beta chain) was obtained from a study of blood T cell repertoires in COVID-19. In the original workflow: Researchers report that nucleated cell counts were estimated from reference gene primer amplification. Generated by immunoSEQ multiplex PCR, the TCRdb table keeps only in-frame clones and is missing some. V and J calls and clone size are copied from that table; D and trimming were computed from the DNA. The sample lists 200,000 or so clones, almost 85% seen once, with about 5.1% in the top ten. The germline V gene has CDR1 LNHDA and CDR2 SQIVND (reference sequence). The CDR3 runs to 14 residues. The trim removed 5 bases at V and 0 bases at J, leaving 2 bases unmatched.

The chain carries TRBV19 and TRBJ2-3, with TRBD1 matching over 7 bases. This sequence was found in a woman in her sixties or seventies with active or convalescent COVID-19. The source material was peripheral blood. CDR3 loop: CASSEGQSTDTQYF. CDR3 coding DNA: TGTGCCAGTAGTGAGGGACAGAGCACAGATACGCAGTATTTT.